This T cell receptor beta chain was sequenced during a study of neurological immune-mediated disorders. CDR1 SGHRS and CDR2 YFSETQ come from the germline V gene. The CDR3 contains 15 residues. Trimming took off 4 bases at V and 0 bases at J, with 13 bases between the two ends. 5'RACE with 10-nucleotide random UMIs generated the cDNA. TCRdb itself ran the 5' RACE reads through MiXCR, one entry per CDR3 protein. This table has about 74,000 distinct CDR3 sequences, roughly 5% appearing once. This clonotype has at least ten counts. This clonotype was obtained from a man aged 18 to 30 with multiple sclerosis. The chain recombines TRBV5-1 with TRBJ1-1, with a possible D match to TRBD1 (6 bases). Sequencing was performed on PBMCs. In nucleotides, the CDR3 is TGCGCCAGCAGCGACAGGACAGCTGTGAACACTGAAGCTTTCTTT. Protein product: CASSDRTAVNTEAFF.